The 26 T cell receptor beta chains below were found in one sample sequenced in a study of T-cell reconstitution after alpha-beta-depleted transplantation in children. Molecular barcoding with unique molecular identifiers was used for the TCRbeta library. TCRdb re-called the PCR reads through MiXCR, storing one row per CDR3 protein. Of about 980,000 distinct CDR3 sequences listed, around 30% were seen once; the top ten hold over 25%. This specimen consisted of PBMCs, mostly from graft donor cells, obtained 360 days after TCRalphabeta/CD19-depleted stem cell transplant. These TCRs come from a boy under two years old who had a stem cell transplant for SCID, so the T cells may come from the graft donor.

The sample holds a few counts of this clonotype. The V call is TRBV28, the J call TRBJ1-6; possible D gene TRBD1, 5 bases. Looked up from germline, CDR1 is MDHEN and CDR2 is SYDVKM. V lost 5 bases to trimming and J lost 4 bases, with 9 bases between them. This CDR3 contains 14 residues. In nucleotides, the CDR3 is TGTGCCAGCAGTCCGCAGGGATATAATTCACCCCTCCACTTT. Translation: CASSPQGYNSPLHF.

This rearrangement joins TRBV4-1 to TRBJ2-1; D uncertain. Trimming cost V 1 base and J 8 bases, with 9 bases left between them. Germline V lookup: CDR1 MGHRA, CDR2 YSYEKL. CDR3 size: 13 residues. CDR3 nucleotide sequence: TGCGCCAGCAGCCAAGTGCGGTACCATGAGCAGTTCTTC. Residues: CASSQVRYHEQFF.

This CDR3 reads CASGGIGLANTEAFF. DNA of the CDR3: TGTGCCAGCGGGGGGATAGGGTTGGCTAACACTGAAGCTTTCTTT. The chain has TRBV27 and TRBJ1-1, with D perhaps TRBD1 (5 bases). The germline V gene encodes CDR1 MNHEY and CDR2 SMNVEV (reference sequence). V lost 8 bases and J 2 bases, leaving 18 bases between the germline ends. The CDR3 runs to 15 residues.

This clonotype was counted at least ten times. This chain joins TRBV12-3 or TRBV12-4 and TRBJ1-5, with D tentatively TRBD1 (6 bases). V shed 5 bases and J shed 5 bases, with 13 bases lying between them. CDR3 length: 14 residues. The CDR3 DNA reads TGTGCCAGCAGTACCAGGGGTCCCTATCAGCCCCAGCATTTT. Protein: CASSTRGPYQPQHF.

The chain recombines TRBV5-1 with TRBJ1-2; 11 bases fit TRBD1. Trimming at V came to 4 bases and at J to 6 bases, leaving 5 bases not matched to a gene. Germline V gene data show CDR1 as SGHRS and CDR2 as YFSETQ. This CDR3 comprises 14 residues. CDR3 sequence: CASSPGQGADGYTF. For the CDR3, the DNA is TGCGCCAGCAGCCCCGGACAGGGGGCCGATGGCTACACCTTC.

The chain combines TRBV10-3 with TRBJ2-1, with no clear D. The germline CDR1 and CDR2 sequences are ENHRY and SYGVKD. This CDR3 contains 15 residues. V shed 4 bases and J shed 0 bases, with 10 bases lying between them. The CDR3 DNA follows: TGTGCCATCAGTGGAAGTGTAAGCTCCTACAATGAGCAGTTCTTC. Translated, it gives CAISGSVSSYNEQFF.

The CDR3 nucleotides are TGTGCCAGCAGGCCGACAGGGCAGTTGGGCTACACCTTC. Translating gives CASRPTGQLGYTF. The chain employs TRBV2 and TRBJ1-2; 7 bases are shared with TRBD1. Germline CDR1 reads SNHLY; CDR2 reads FYNNEI. The V gene end was trimmed by 6 bases and the J gene end by 8 bases; junction bases not matched to a gene: 9. The CDR3 runs 13 residues.

This sequence joins TRBV12-5 and TRBJ2-1; weak D call: TRBD1 (6 bases). Germline V gene data show CDR1 as LGHNT and CDR2 as FRNRAP. V gave up 6 bases and J gave up 0 bases, with 12 bases separating them. CDR3 length: 15 amino acids. CDR3 protein: CASGTGLGSYNEQFF. The CDR3 nucleotides read TGTGCTAGTGGAACAGGGTTGGGCTCCTACAATGAGCAGTTCTTC.

A single count supports this clonotype. The chain uses TRBV20-1 and TRBJ2-3; 8 bases match TRBD2. Trimming took 5 bases from V and 0 from J; bases not matched to a gene: 7. The CDR3 loop spans 15 amino acids. The V gene's germline CDR1 is DFQATT and CDR2 SNEGSKA (reference sequence). The CDR3 protein is CSASSGTRSTDTQYF. CDR3 nucleotides: TGCAGTGCTTCATCCGGGACTAGAAGCACAGATACGCAGTATTTT.

Only a few counts were recorded for this clonotype. The rearrangement uses TRBV20-1 and TRBJ2-7, with 8 nucleotides matching TRBD1. The CDR3 spans 13 residues. The V and J ends lost 6 bases and 4 bases, in that order; junction bases with no gene match: 8. Germline lookup yields CDR1 DFQATT and CDR2 SNEGSKA (reference sequence). CDR3 region: CSADRTGTYEQYF. CDR3 nucleotide sequence: TGCAGTGCCGATCGGACAGGGACTTACGAGCAGTACTTC.

This clonotype was recorded a few times. The rearrangement uses TRBV5-5 and TRBJ1-1; D unresolved. The germline V gene encodes CDR1 SGHKS and CDR2 YYEKEE (reference sequence). V was trimmed by 1 base and J by 2 bases, leaving 9 bases between them. The CDR3 is 14 residues long. CDR3 DNA: TGTGCCAGCAGCTTGCTGGCGGATAACACTGAAGCTTTCTTT. Protein sequence: CASSLLADNTEAFF.

This clonotype was detected only a few times. The chain has TRBV6-5 and TRBJ2-1; D uncertain. This CDR3 is 14 amino acids long. Trimming pared 5 bases from V and 3 bases from J, leaving 11 bases between. The germline V gene encodes CDR1 MNHEY and CDR2 SVGAGI. As DNA, the CDR3 is TGTGCCAGCAGTCCTGACACCTACTACAATGAGCAGTTCTTC. It yields the protein CASSPDTYYNEQFF.

The table lists this clonotype with a few counts. The chain is built from TRBV20-1 and TRBJ2-7; D is undetermined. Germline CDR1 is DFQATT and CDR2 is SNEGSKA (reference sequence). V lost 1 base, J lost 3 bases, and 13 bases lay in between. This CDR3 comprises 14 residues. CDR3 residues: CSARASRSNYEQYF. In DNA, the CDR3 is TGCAGTGCTAGAGCCAGCCGGTCTAACTACGAGCAGTACTTC.

This clonotype was picked up a small number of times. The genes are TRBV20-1 and TRBJ2-1; D ambiguous. V lost 4 bases and J 5 bases, leaving 6 bases between the germline ends. Germline lookup yields CDR1 DFQATT and CDR2 SNEGSKA (reference sequence). CDR3 size: 11 residues. The CDR3 is CSATTHNEQFF. In nucleotides, the CDR3 is TGCAGTGCTACCACCCACAATGAGCAGTTCTTC.

This clonotype was seen only a few times. The chain recombines TRBV6-5 with TRBJ1-1; 10 nucleotides align to TRBD1. Trimming at V came to 2 bases and at J to 5 bases, leaving 5 bases not matched to a gene. Germline loops: CDR1 MNHEY, CDR2 SVGAGI. The CDR3 is made up of 15 amino acids. The CDR3 DNA is TGTGCCAGCAGTTACGGTGGGACAGGGGTTACTGAAGCTTTCTTT. This translates into CASSYGGTGVTEAFF.

This clonotype was recorded many times. The chain recombines TRBV9 with TRBJ1-2; D is possibly TRBD1 (5 bases). Trimming removed 4 bases at V and 4 bases at J, with 14 bases between. CDR1 is SGDLS and CDR2 is YYNGEE in the germline V gene. The CDR3 is made up of 14 amino acids. The DNA for the CDR3 is TGTGCCAGCAGCCCAACACTTGGGGGCTATGGCTACACCTTC. Protein sequence: CASSPTLGGYGYTF.

The table lists this clonotype with a count of one. The chain employs TRBV28 and TRBJ1-3, with a weak D call TRBD1 (6 bases). The ends were cut back, 2 bases at V and 5 bases at J, with 10 bases in the middle. Per the germline V gene, CDR1 is MDHEN and CDR2 is SYDVKM. The CDR3 extends over 14 amino acids. The CDR3 nucleotides are TGTGCCAGCAGTTTACAGGGGAGCAGAAACACCATATATTTT. Protein: CASSLQGSRNTIYF.

V is TRBV6-1 and J is TRBJ1-1; D is ambiguous. Trimming left V 6 bases short and J 0 bases short, with 14 bases between. This CDR3 has 15 amino acids. Germline-derived CDR1 and CDR2 are MNHNS and SASEGT. The CDR3 sequence: CASSAGSFMNTEAFF. For the CDR3, the DNA is TGTGCCAGCAGCGCCGGGAGCTTTATGAACACTGAAGCTTTCTTT.

The rearrangement joins TRBV11-2 to TRBJ2-5; 7 bases are shared with TRBD1. The CDR3 loop spans 12 amino acids. Germline V gives CDR1 SGHAT, CDR2 FQNNGV. With 5 bases clipped from V and 9 bases from J, the junction kept 6 bases outside the gene matches. DNA for the CDR3: TGTGCCAGCAGCGCATACAGGGGAGCCCAGTACTTC. As protein: CASSAYRGAQYF.

The CDR3 spells CASSGGTGSPYSNQPQHF. The CDR3 DNA sequence: TGTGCCAGCAGTGGAGGGACAGGGTCACCCTATAGCAATCAGCCCCAGCATTTT. The V gene is TRBV6-1, the J gene TRBJ1-5; TRBD1 agrees at 9 bases. Germline V gene data show CDR1 as MNHNS and CDR2 as SASEGT. J gave up 0 bases and V 4 bases, and 10 bases lay outside the gene matches. CDR3 size: 18 residues.

This clonotype was counted a few times. The V and J genes are TRBV11-2 and TRBJ2-1; no clear D. Germline CDR1 is SGHAT and CDR2 is FQNNGV. The CDR3 is 13 residues long. Deletions cut 2 bases from V and 5 bases from J, with 7 bases between. CDR3 DNA: TGTGCCAGCAGCTTATCGGGCCACAATGAGCAGTTCTTC. Protein product: CASSLSGHNEQFF.

This chain connects TRBV5-1 to TRBJ2-5; possibly TRBD2 for D (6 bases). The V gene lost 4 bases and the J gene lost 5 bases, with 15 bases spanning the gap. This CDR3 comprises 14 residues. Germline CDR1 and CDR2: SGHRS and YFSETQ. The CDR3: CASSPSPGVETQYF. CDR3 nucleotide sequence: TGCGCCAGCAGCCCATCACCGGGGGTGGAGACCCAGTACTTC.

The V call is TRBV18, the J call TRBJ2-7; 8 nucleotides align to TRBD1. The CDR3 spans 15 residues. The J segment lost 6 bases and the V segment lost 2 bases, leaving 9 bases of the junction unmatched. CDR1 KGHSH and CDR2 LQKENI come from the germline V gene. Here the CDR3 DNA reads TGTGCCAGCTCACCAGTAGGTCAGGGGGCCGGCGAGCAGTACTTC. The encoded protein is CASSPVGQGAGEQYF.

This chain joins TRBV5-1 and TRBJ2-7, with D possibly being TRBD1 or TRBD2 (6 bases each). The germline gives CDR1 SGHRS, CDR2 YFSETQ. V was shortened by 5 bases and J by 0 bases, with 21 bases between the two germline ends. The CDR3 extends over 17 amino acids. The CDR3 bases are TGCGCCAGCAGTCGGATGGGGGGTCAGGGGTCCTCCTACGAGCAGTACTTC. This codes for CASSRMGGQGSSYEQYF.

This clonotype was picked up a small number of times. This rearrangement joins TRBV5-1 to TRBJ1-1; 10 nucleotides align to TRBD1. The junction had 2 bases not matched to a gene; V was cut back by 2 bases and J by 4 bases. This CDR3 contains 14 residues. Germline loops: CDR1 SGHRS, CDR2 YFSETQ. This CDR3 is CASSLDRGLTEAFF. CDR3 bases: TGCGCCAGCAGCTTAGACAGGGGGCTCACTGAAGCTTTCTTT.

The J gene is TRBJ2-7, the V gene TRBV28; no definite D call. The CDR3 totals 12 residues. Germline V lookup: CDR1 MDHEN, CDR2 SYDVKM. V dropped 3 bases and J dropped 6 bases, with 9 bases sitting between them. CDR3 amino acids: CASSFAVSEQYF. The DNA for the CDR3 is TGTGCCAGCAGTTTCGCTGTGAGCGAGCAGTACTTC.